One sample yielded the 14 T cell receptor beta chains listed below, sequenced in a study of cytomegalovirus exposure and HLA in healthy donors. Use of 60 Vbeta and 13 Jbeta primers characterized the PCR. Profiled with immunoSEQ multiplex PCR; TCRdb holds only in-frame clones, not every one. This sample yields about 280,000 clones, of which around nine tenths are seen a single time; roughly 2.3% belongs to the top ten. Material: PBMCs. These receptors were obtained from a woman between 18 and 29 years old in good health and CMV-seronegative.

The rearrangement uses TRBV7-3 and TRBJ2-1; unclear D gene. Trimming pared 2 bases from V and 1 base from J, leaving 3 bases between. This CDR3 is 13 amino acids long. Germline V gene sequence: CDR1 SGHTA, CDR2 FQGTGA. The CDR3 loop is CASSLRSYNEQFF. The CDR3, as DNA: TGTGCCAGCAGCTTACGTTCCTACAATGAGCAGTTCTTC.

The rearrangement uses TRBV19 and TRBJ1-2; D is unclear. This CDR3 contains 13 residues. CDR1 is LNHDA and CDR2 is SQIVND in the germline V gene (reference sequence). Trimming shortened V by 2 bases and J by 7 bases, and 11 bases separated the two germline ends. The CDR3 region is CASSIFEIGGYTF. The CDR3 DNA reads as TGTGCCAGTAGTATATTTGAGATCGGTGGCTACACCTTC.

CDR3 loop: CASSQDRGFRSEQYF. The CDR3 DNA reads as TGTGCCAGCTCCCAAGACAGGGGGTTTCGAAGCGAGCAGTACTTC. The V and J genes are TRBV18 and TRBJ2-7; 9 nucleotides line up with TRBD1. V was clipped by 6 bases and J by 6 bases; unmatched bases: 12. CDR3 length equals 15 residues. Germline assignment: CDR1 KGHSH and CDR2 LQKENI.

The chain uses TRBV11-3 and TRBJ1-2, with 8 bases aligning to TRBD1. CDR1 SGHNT and CDR2 YENEEA come from the germline V gene. The V and J ends lost 4 bases and 3 bases, in that order; junction bases with no gene match: 7. CDR3 length equals 15 residues. This CDR3 reads CASSSTLTGDYGYTF. DNA for the CDR3: TGTGCCAGCAGCTCCACCTTGACAGGGGACTATGGCTACACCTTC.

The rearrangement uses TRBV7-9 and TRBJ1-2; 8 nucleotides align to TRBD1. The germline gives CDR1 SEHNR, CDR2 FQNEAQ (reference sequence). The CDR3 is 15 residues long. V was pared by 7 bases and J by 4 bases, with 11 bases of the junction left unmatched. For the CDR3, the DNA is TGTGCCAGCATCTTCATGCCCACAGGGGGCTATGGCTACACCTTC. Protein product: CASIFMPTGGYGYTF.

The chain joins TRBV7-3 to TRBJ2-2; 7 bases align to TRBD1. The CDR3 runs to 16 residues. The germline V gene has CDR1 SGHTA and CDR2 FQGTGA. V lost 4 bases to trimming and J lost 2 bases; unmatched junction nucleotides: 7. The CDR3 DNA sequence: TGTGCCAGCAGCTCCGTTGGGACAGTTAACACCGGGGAGCTGTTTTTT. It codes for CASSSVGTVNTGELFF.

This CDR3 reads CAWSAGTGELFF. The CDR3 DNA is TGTGCCTGGAGTGCGGGAACCGGGGAGCTGTTTTTT. The genes are TRBV30 and TRBJ2-2; maybe TRBD2 (5 bases). The CDR3 totals 12 residues. V was clipped by 1 base and J by 5 bases, with 5 bases between them. The germline V gene encodes CDR1 GTSNPN and CDR2 SVGIG (reference sequence). Full variable domain (rest looked up from reference TRBV30 and TRBJ2-2): SQTIHQWPATLVQPVGSPLSLECTVEGTSNPNLYWYRQAAGRGLQLLFYSVGIGQISSEVPQNLSASRPQDRQFILSSKKLLLSDSGFYLCAWSAGTGELFFGEGSRLTVL.

The chain carries TRBV27 and TRBJ1-2; a weak D match, TRBD1 (6 bases). In germline, CDR1 is MNHEY, CDR2 SMNVEV (reference sequence). V lost 8 bases and J lost 7, with 11 bases in between. This CDR3 has 11 amino acids. The CDR3 loop reads CASLTGSGYTF. The CDR3 nucleotides read TGTGCCAGCCTCACAGGGTCTGGCTACACCTTC.

This clone was seen more than once but under ten times. V usage is TRBV6-1 and J usage is TRBJ2-6; D remains ambiguous. Germline CDR1 is MNHNS and CDR2 is SASEGT. V lost 1 base, J lost 2 bases, and 18 bases lay in between. This CDR3 comprises 19 residues. CDR3 residues: CASSEGLGSSDPGANVLTF. CDR3 DNA: TGTGCCAGCAGTGAAGGCCTCGGGTCTTCGGATCCTGGGGCCAACGTCCTGACTTTC.

The chain is built from TRBV7-9 and TRBJ2-3, with TRBD2 identical over 12 bases. The trim removed 5 bases at V and 2 bases at J, leaving 8 bases unmatched. Germline V lookup: CDR1 SEHNR, CDR2 FQNEAQ (reference sequence). The CDR3 extends over 17 amino acids. CDR3 sequence: CASSPRTSGDYTDTQYF. The CDR3 DNA is TGTGCCAGCAGCCCCCGGACTAGCGGGGACTACACAGATACGCAGTATTTT.

The genes are TRBV2 and TRBJ1-4; a weak D match, TRBD1 (5 bases). The germline gives CDR1 SNHLY, CDR2 FYNNEI. There are 15 residues in the CDR3. The V end was cut by 7 bases, the J end by 4 bases, with 16 bases between. The CDR3 protein is CASIPMEGHNEKLFF. DNA of the CDR3: TGTGCCAGCATTCCAATGGAGGGGCATAATGAAAAACTGTTTTTT.

The CDR3 sequence is CASSGNRDRVVSEQFF. CDR3 coding DNA: TGTGCCAGCAGCGGCAACCGGGACAGGGTAGTAAGTGAGCAGTTCTTC. This chain connects TRBV9 to TRBJ2-1, with 9 bases matching TRBD1. Germline values: CDR1 SGDLS, CDR2 YYNGEE. Trimming cost V 3 bases and J 9 bases; bases outside gene matches: 13. This CDR3 comprises 16 residues.

The chain links TRBV19 to TRBJ1-1; possibly TRBD1 for D (6 bases). V dropped 5 bases and J dropped 2 bases, with 15 bases sitting between them. Germline loops: CDR1 LNHDA, CDR2 SQIVND (reference sequence). This CDR3 spans 15 amino acids. DNA of the CDR3: TGTGCCAGTAGTGTCTTCCCGACAGGTAACACTGAAGCTTTCTTT. As protein: CASSVFPTGNTEAFF.

The chain has TRBV30 and TRBJ1-2; no firm D call. Germline CDR1 reads GTSNPN; CDR2 reads SVGIG (reference sequence). There are 14 residues in the CDR3. Trimming took off 0 bases at V and 4 bases at J, with 12 bases between the two ends. The CDR3 DNA reads TGTGCCTGGAGTGTTTTTGGCAGATCCTATGGCTACACCTTC. Translated, it gives CAWSVFGRSYGYTF.